A single sample gave rise to the 12 T cell receptor beta chains below, sequenced in a study of T cells in Graves' hyperthyroidism and ophthalmopathy. Amplification of TCR beta CDR3 regions used RNA as the template. A set of HTBI primers served as the primers for a first-round RT-PCR of the TCR CDR3. Each CDR3 protein gets one entry after TCRdb re-called the multiplex PCR reads with MiXCR. The table records some 500,000 distinct CDR3 sequences, approximately 25% of them present only once. The specimen sequenced was blood. Receptor source: a woman in her thirties with Graves' ophthalmopathy.

There are a few counts of this clonotype. The V and J genes are TRBV2 and TRBJ2-2; 7 bases align to TRBD2. CDR1 and CDR2 from the germline V gene are SNHLY and FYNNEI. This CDR3 region has 16 residues. J lost 2 bases, V lost 8 bases, and 11 bases had no gene match. CDR3 residues: CASGAELAENTGELFF. CDR3 coding DNA: TGTGCCAGCGGGGCGGAGCTAGCGGAAAACACCGGGGAGCTGTTTTTT.

This clonotype has only a few counts. The chain couples TRBV29-1 to TRBJ2-7; D is undetermined. V lost 2 bases, J lost 2 bases, and 13 bases lay in between. CDR3 size: 14 residues. The germline CDR1 and CDR2 sequences are SQVTM and ANQGSEA. CDR3: CSVELRSEPYEQYF. CDR3 nucleotides: TGCAGCGTTGAATTGAGATCTGAGCCCTACGAGCAGTACTTC.

The chain is built from TRBV20-1 and TRBJ1-1, with D perhaps matching TRBD1 (5 bases). This CDR3 region has 12 residues. Germline CDR1 reads DFQATT; CDR2 reads SNEGSKA (reference sequence). V was shortened by 5 bases and J by 1 base, with 8 bases between the two germline ends. CDR3 loop: CSADQGNTEAFF. DNA for the CDR3: TGCAGTGCTGACCAGGGGAACACTGAAGCTTTCTTT.

The J gene is TRBJ2-7, the V gene TRBV29-1; 7 bases agree with TRBD1. The germline V gene has CDR1 SQVTM and CDR2 ANQGSEA. After removal of 4 bases from V and 5 bases from J, the junction contained 2 bases not matched to a gene. This CDR3 region has 11 residues. CDR3 sequence reads: CSVGGQHEQYF. CDR3 bases: TGCAGCGTTGGGGGACAGCACGAGCAGTACTTC.

The gene calls are TRBV6-2 or TRBV6-3 and TRBJ1-6, with no clear D. V lost 3 bases, J lost 3 bases, and 3 bases lay in between. Germline V gene sequence: CDR1 MNHEY, CDR2 SVGEGT. This CDR3 is 13 amino acids long. The CDR3 nucleotides are TGTGCCAGCAGTTATCTCTATAATTCACCCCTCCACTTT. As protein: CASSYLYNSPLHF.

This clonotype was detected many times. The genes are TRBV5-1 and TRBJ1-1; D may be TRBD1 (6 bases). The CDR3 totals 17 residues. V lost 4 bases and J 0 bases, leaving 19 bases between the germline ends. The germline CDR1 and CDR2 sequences are SGHRS and YFSETQ. CDR3 residues: CASSTTFGGPMNTEAFF. DNA for the CDR3: TGCGCCAGCAGCACCACCTTTGGGGGGCCCATGAACACTGAAGCTTTCTTT. The whole variable domain, filled in from reference TRBV5-1 and TRBJ1-1, reads KAGVTQTPRYLIKTRGQQVTLSCSPISGHRSVSWYQQTPGQGLQFLFEYFSETQRNKGNFPGRFSGRQFSNSRSEMNVSTLELGDSALYLCASSTTFGGPMNTEAFFGQGTRLTVV.

This clonotype has ten or more counts. In DNA, the CDR3 is TGTGCCAGCAGTTTTCGGGGGAGGGATTGGGAAGCTTTCTTT. It yields the protein CASSFRGRDWEAFF. The chain has TRBV28 and TRBJ1-1; maybe TRBD1 (5 bases). V was shortened by 3 bases and J by 8 bases, with 16 bases between the two germline ends. The germline gives CDR1 MDHEN, CDR2 SYDVKM. This CDR3 has 14 residues.

The V call is TRBV20-1, the J call TRBJ2-2, with TRBD1 matching 10 bases. The CDR3 loop spans 16 amino acids. Per germline, CDR1 DFQATT and CDR2 SNEGSKA (reference sequence). J gave up 3 bases and V 3 bases, and 7 bases lay outside the gene matches. The CDR3 region has the DNA TGCAGTGCTAGTGACCGGGACAGGGGTGACACCGGGGAGCTGTTTTTT. This sequence encodes CSASDRDRGDTGELFF.

Many counts were recorded for this clonotype. The rearrangement links TRBV2 to TRBJ1-2; D is unclear. Germline CDR1 and CDR2: SNHLY and FYNNEI. V was clipped by 5 bases and J by 0 bases, with 10 bases between them. The CDR3 length is 14 residues. In nucleotides, the CDR3 is TGTGCCAGCAGTTTGGCGCGGACTAACTATGGCTACACCTTC. Translated: CASSLARTNYGYTF.

In its sample, this clonotype was seen many times. The chain recombines TRBV7-2 with TRBJ1-2, with D possibly matching TRBD1 (5 bases). The CDR3 sequence is 13 residues long. Germline CDR1 SGHTA, CDR2 FQGNSA. The germline V and J ends were trimmed by 2 bases and 7 bases, with 11 bases remaining between them. This CDR3 reads CASSLQGYGGYTF. The CDR3 nucleotides read TGTGCCAGCAGCTTACAGGGATACGGTGGCTACACCTTC.

This clonotype appeared many times. The chain joins TRBV10-3 to TRBJ1-2; 7 bases agree with TRBD1. This CDR3 comprises 13 residues. The V gene's germline CDR1 is ENHRY and CDR2 SYGVKD. After removal of 8 bases from V and 0 bases from J, the junction contained 3 bases not matched to a gene. CDR3 sequence (DNA): TGTGCCATCTCCGGGACAGCTAACTATGGCTACACCTTC. It specifies CAISGTANYGYTF.

The chain is built from TRBV6-2 or TRBV6-3 and TRBJ2-1, with 8 bases matching TRBD2. In germline, CDR1 is MNHEY, CDR2 SVGEGT. This CDR3 has 14 amino acids. The trim removed 6 bases at V and 8 bases at J, leaving 9 bases unmatched. The CDR3 loop reads CASSYVSGVDEQFF. The CDR3 coding sequence is TGTGCCAGCAGCTATGTTAGCGGGGTTGATGAGCAGTTCTTC.